Each of the 12 T cell receptor beta chains below was sequenced from the same sample in a study of regulatory T cells in long-lasting Graves disease. HTBI primers from iRepertoire and Arm-PCR of CDR3 regions yielded the TCR beta libraries. TCRdb used MiXCR to reprocess the multiplex PCR reads, holding one entry per CDR3 protein. The data contain about 460,000 distinct CDR3 sequences, approximately 22% of them singletons. Stated time point: persistent/refractory GD, antithyroid drugs over 5 years with positive TRAb. PBMCs were the source of the RNA used for TCR sequencing. This specimen was peripheral blood mononuclear cells (PBMCs), taken when the disease was refractory, from a patient treated with antithyroid drugs. All receptors derive from a female donor with Graves disease.

The chain couples TRBV29-1 to TRBJ2-7; 8 bases line up with TRBD2. Looked up from germline, CDR1 is SQVTM and CDR2 is ANQGSEA. V shed 7 bases and J 6 bases; nucleotides not matched to a gene: 8. The CDR3 sequence is 12 residues long. The CDR3 region is CSAPGGRREQYF. Here the CDR3 DNA reads TGCAGCGCCCCGGGAGGGCGCCGCGAGCAGTACTTC.

The chain employs TRBV27 and TRBJ2-3; 9 bases are shared with TRBD1. V lost 7 bases to trimming and J lost 0 bases; unmatched junction nucleotides: 8. This CDR3 has 16 residues. Germline loops: CDR1 MNHEY, CDR2 SMNVEV (reference sequence). The CDR3 protein is CASNRGPKTSTDTQYF. In DNA, the CDR3 is TGTGCCAGCAACAGGGGGCCAAAAACTAGCACAGATACGCAGTATTTT.

This CDR3 reads CASSPSGQFSEAFF. The CDR3 region has the DNA TGTGCCAGCAGCCCGAGCGGACAGTTTTCCGAAGCTTTCTTT. J is TRBJ1-1 and V is TRBV3-1; maybe TRBD1 (6 bases). With 4 bases removed from V and 8 bases from J, the gap between germline ends came to 17 bases. The CDR3 sequence is 14 residues long. Germline V gene lookup returns CDR1 LGHDT and CDR2 YNNKEL (reference sequence).

In this sample, this clonotype turned up many times. The V gene is TRBV10-2, the J gene TRBJ1-5; 7 nucleotides agree with TRBD1. Germline V gene data show CDR1 as WSHSY and CDR2 as SAAADI. This CDR3 spans 15 amino acids. V dropped 3 bases and J dropped 1; count of bases not matched to a gene: 3. This chain's CDR3 is CASSEQGSSNQPQHF. In DNA form, the CDR3 reads TGCGCCAGCAGTGAACAGGGGTCCAGCAATCAGCCCCAGCATTTT.

CDR3 amino acids: CASTSREYGNQPQHF. CDR3 nucleotides: TGTGCCAGCACATCCAGGGAGTATGGCAATCAGCCCCAGCATTTT. The gene calls are TRBV14 and TRBJ1-5; possibly TRBD1 for D (5 bases). Germline CDR1 SGHDN, CDR2 FVKESK. The V end was cut by 7 bases, the J end by 2 bases, with 15 bases between. The CDR3 sequence is 15 residues long. The whole variable domain, filled in from reference TRBV14 and TRBJ1-5, reads EAGVTQFPSHSVIEKGQTVTLRCDPISGHDNLYWYRRVMGKEIKFLLHFVKESKQDESGMPNNRFLAERTGGTYSTLKVQPAELEDSGVYFCASTSREYGNQPQHFGDGTRLSIL.

There are many counts of this clonotype. The V gene is TRBV20-1, the J gene TRBJ2-7, with D perhaps matching TRBD1 (5 bases). V lost 6 bases and J 2 bases, leaving 14 bases between the germline ends. CDR3 length: 13 residues. Germline CDR1 reads DFQATT; CDR2 reads SNEGSKA (reference sequence). CDR3 loop: CSATQGSPYEQYF. DNA of the CDR3: TGCAGTGCCACGCAGGGTTCCCCCTACGAGCAGTACTTC.

This clonotype has a handful of counts. The chain joins TRBV5-1 to TRBJ1-2; no firm D call. V lost 2 bases, J lost 7 bases, and 15 bases lay in between. CDR3 length equals 14 residues. Germline CDR1 SGHRS, CDR2 YFSETQ. The CDR3 DNA follows: TGCGCCAGCAGCTTAATGAATGGTTTCGGTGGCTACACCTTC. Its protein is CASSLMNGFGGYTF.

Only a few counts were recorded for this clonotype. This rearrangement joins TRBV6-5 to TRBJ1-3, with D unclear. The CDR3 consists of 13 residues. Trimming left V 2 bases short and J 7 bases short, with 9 bases between. Germline V gene sequence: CDR1 MNHEY, CDR2 SVGAGI. This chain's CDR3 is CASSYPGGNTIYF. The CDR3 DNA reads TGTGCCAGCAGTTACCCCGGAGGGAACACCATATATTTT.

This clonotype was counted ten times or more. This chain connects TRBV20-1 to TRBJ1-1; D gene unclear. V gave up 4 bases and J gave up 0 bases, with 12 bases separating them. Germline V lookup: CDR1 DFQATT, CDR2 SNEGSKA (reference sequence). The CDR3 totals 14 residues. CDR3 protein: CSATKLPLNTEAFF. CDR3 in DNA: TGCAGTGCTACCAAACTCCCTTTGAACACTGAAGCTTTCTTT.

The gene calls are TRBV20-1 and TRBJ1-2, with a possible D match to TRBD1 (6 bases). V was cut by 3 bases and J by 7 bases, with 18 bases left in between. The length of the CDR3 is 14 residues. Germline V gene data show CDR1 as DFQATT and CDR2 as SNEGSKA (reference sequence). CDR3 sequence: CSARDSRGVRGYTF. The CDR3 nucleotides are TGCAGTGCTAGGGACAGTAGGGGGGTGCGTGGCTACACCTTC.

This sequence joins TRBV29-1 and TRBJ2-7; the D gene is possibly TRBD2 (5 bases). The germline V and J ends were trimmed by 7 bases and 3 bases, with 10 bases remaining between them. The CDR3 extends over 11 amino acids. Germline V gene data show CDR1 as SQVTM and CDR2 as ANQGSEA. In DNA, the CDR3 is TGCAGCGGCACCGGGGACTACGAGCAGTACTTC. This gives the protein CSGTGDYEQYF.

The table lists this clonotype with many counts. The CDR3 DNA follows: TGTGCCAGCAGTGAAAGGAGAGGGGTTGGTTCCGGGGAGCTGTTTTTT. Protein product: CASSERRGVGSGELFF. J is TRBJ2-2 and V is TRBV2; TRBD1 or TRBD2 may be the D gene (5 bases each). Germline CDR1 SNHLY, CDR2 FYNNEI. V dropped 2 bases and J dropped 6 bases, with 16 bases sitting between them. The CDR3 is 16 amino acids.